The subject of this entry is one T cell receptor beta chain. What it binds is not known. Assay used: immunoSEQ multiplex PCR; TCRdb lists only in-frame clones, some missing. Among 120,000 or so clones listed, around 84% were seen once. The CDR3 loop spans 15 amino acids. Trimming took 5 bases from V and 0 from J, leaving 13 bases between them. Germline V gene data show CDR1 as MRHNA and CDR2 as SNTAGT. During the collection period, no donor immune events like infections were recorded. The sample originates from a study of identifying expanded T cells in peripheral blood. General study points: Approximately 1.2 clones differed between technical replicates, versus roughly 17 and 20 over time.

Sequences were obtained from blood. V is TRBV6-4 and J is TRBJ1-1; possible D gene TRBD1, 5 bases. This sequence originates from a person between 18 and 75 years old in good health. The CDR3 coding sequence is TGTGCCAGCAGTCCCGGACGGGGGATGAACACTGAAGCTTTCTTT. It yields the protein CASSPGRGMNTEAFF.